These T cell receptor beta chains were read from a single sample in a study of cytomegalovirus exposure and HLA in healthy donors. Libraries were prepared by immunoSEQ multiplex PCR; TCRdb keeps only in-frame clonotypes and omits some of them. The data show 150,000 to 200,000 clones, with over 65% seen just once and 2.8% held by the top ten. The sequenced sample consisted of PBMCs. The receptors come from a woman aged 40 to 50 in good health and CMV-seropositive. Both conserved end residues are part of each CDR3. A D gene is named only where the DNA matches it firmly. For some rows the clone size is stated as once, few or many, or as a class when expanded; others skip it.

cdr3_aa cdr3_nt d_call j_call v_call clone_size
CASSQRRGNTGELFF TGTGCCAGCTCCCAACGGCGGGGGAACACCGGGGAGCTGTTTTTT NA TRBJ2-2 TRBV7-8 NA
CASSSPPRDKYNEQFF TGTGCCAGCAGTTCTCCGCCCCGGGACAAATACAATGAGCAGTTCTTC NA TRBJ2-1 TRBV27 NA
CASRAGTGFYEQYF TGTGCCAGCAGAGCCGGGACAGGATTCTACGAGCAGTACTTC TRBD1 TRBJ2-7 TRBV2 NA
CASRGTSGDYNEQFF TGTGCCAGCAGGGGGACTAGCGGGGATTACAATGAGCAGTTCTTC TRBD2 TRBJ2-1 TRBV2 few
CASSLGREGSSFF TGTGCCAGCAGCTTAGGCAGGGAAGGGTCGTCTTTCTTT NA TRBJ1-1 TRBV7-2 NA
CASSWGTENTEAFF TGCGCCAGCAGCTGGGGGACAGAGAACACTGAAGCTTTCTTT TRBD1 TRBJ1-1 TRBV5-1 NA
CSVRHRGNTGELFF TGCAGCGTTCGTCACAGGGGGAACACCGGGGAGCTGTTTTTT TRBD1 TRBJ2-2 TRBV29-1 NA
CASSPLPGSPAEKLFF TGCGCCAGCAGCCCCCTCCCGGGTTCCCCGGCTGAAAAACTGTTTTTT NA TRBJ1-4 TRBV4-1 NA
CASSLVLAGGSYEQYF TGCGCCAGCAGCTTGGTTTTAGCGGGAGGGTCCTACGAGCAGTACTTC TRBD2 TRBJ2-7 TRBV5-1 NA
CASTLLGREAFF TGTGCCAGCACCCTGCTGGGGCGTGAAGCTTTCTTT NA TRBJ1-1 TRBV28 NA
CASSGQGIPDTQYF TGTGCCAGCTCGGGACAGGGGATCCCAGATACGCAGTATTTT TRBD1 TRBJ2-3 TRBV18 once
CASRSGQGSQPQHF TGTGCCAGCAGGTCGGGACAGGGGAGTCAGCCCCAGCATTTT TRBD1 TRBJ1-5 TRBV28 NA
CASSPSDRELSRDNSPLNF TGTGCCAGCAGCCCCTCAGACAGGGAATTATCAAGGGATAATTCACCCCTCAACTTT TRBD1 TRBJ1-6 TRBV7-3 few
CASSLILTSGSTDTQYF TGTGCCAGCAGCTTGATCCTGACTAGCGGTAGCACAGATACGCAGTATTTT TRBD2 TRBJ2-3 TRBV5-6 NA
CSSSFTGKSYEQYF TGTTCCAGCAGCTTCACGGGGAAATCCTACGAGCAGTACTTC NA TRBJ2-7 TRBV7-9 NA
CASSLSGGYYNEQFF TGTGCCAGCAGCCTTAGCGGGGGGTACTACAATGAGCAGTTCTTC TRBD2 TRBJ2-1 TRBV7-9 NA
CSAWTGLSGANVLTF TGCAGCGCCTGGACAGGTCTCTCTGGGGCCAACGTCCTGACTTTC TRBD1 TRBJ2-6 TRBV29-1 NA
CASSEETAGVSEQYF TGTGCCAGCAGTGAAGAAACAGCGGGAGTCTCCGAGCAGTACTTC TRBD2 TRBJ2-7 TRBV6-1 NA
CASSWGLDSYEQYF TGTGCCAGCAGCTGGGGACTAGACTCCTACGAGCAGTACTTC TRBD2 TRBJ2-7 TRBV5-6 NA
CASSPSYNEQFF TGTGCCAGCAGCCCGAGCTACAATGAGCAGTTCTTC NA TRBJ2-1 TRBV9 NA
CASRVNYGYTF TGTGCCAGCCGCGTTAACTATGGCTACACCTTC NA TRBJ1-2 TRBV28 NA
CASSSRGRTYEQYF TGTGCCAGCAGTTCCAGGGGACGAACCTACGAGCAGTACTTC NA TRBJ2-7 TRBV28 NA
CASSFAGGPAETQYF TGTGCCAGCAGCTTCGCGGGGGGGCCAGCAGAGACCCAGTACTTC TRBD2 TRBJ2-5 TRBV9 NA
CASSGQGRAFF TGTGCCAGCAGCGGACAGGGTAGGGCTTTCTTT TRBD1 TRBJ1-1 TRBV7-2 few
CASSLEGGANNSPLHF TGTGCCAGCAGCTTAGAAGGGGGGGCCAATAATTCACCCCTCCACTTT NA TRBJ1-6 TRBV7-2 NA
CASSQGPGTNYGYTF TGCGCCAGCAGCCAAGGGCCCGGGACTAACTATGGCTACACCTTC NA TRBJ1-2 TRBV4-3 few
CASSQIDRPICGYTF TGTGCCAGCAGTCAAATCGACAGGCCTATATGTGGCTACACCTTC NA TRBJ1-2 TRBV6-5 NA
CASRRTGGVGELFF TGTGCCAGCAGAAGGACAGGGGGCGTGGGGGAGCTGTTTTTT TRBD1 TRBJ2-2 TRBV2 NA
CASMLGGGTEQFF TGCGCCAGCATGCTGGGAGGAGGGACGGAGCAGTTCTTC NA TRBJ2-1 TRBV5-1 NA
CASSLQGHGEQFF TGCGCCAGCAGCTTACAGGGGCACGGTGAGCAGTTCTTC TRBD1 TRBJ2-1 TRBV5-1 NA
CASSLRETSGRVNEQFF TGTGCCAGCAGTTTGAGGGAGACTAGCGGGAGGGTGAATGAGCAGTTCTTC TRBD2 TRBJ2-1 TRBV28 NA
CASSPGQGNPGQETQYF TGTGCCAGCTCACCGGGACAGGGCAACCCCGGGCAAGAGACCCAGTACTTC TRBD1 TRBJ2-5 TRBV18 few
CASSRDTLGGGPLNYGYTF TGTGCCAGCAGCAGAGATACCCTTGGCGGGGGGCCGCTTAACTATGGCTACACCTTC NA TRBJ1-2 TRBV7-9 NA
CASSPDTGYEKLFF TGTGCCAGCTCACCCGACACGGGGTATGAAAAACTGTTTTTT NA TRBJ1-4 TRBV18 NA
CASSQEVKIYEQYF TGTGCCAGCAGCCAGGAGGTCAAAATCTACGAGCAGTACTTC NA TRBJ2-7 TRBV6-5 NA
CASSLDRGEDEQYF TGCGCCAGCAGCTTGGACAGGGGGGAGGACGAGCAGTACTTC TRBD1 TRBJ2-7 TRBV5-1 NA
CASSELGGYNEQFF TGTGCCAGCAGTGAATTAGGGGGCTACAATGAGCAGTTCTTC NA TRBJ2-1 TRBV6-1 NA
CASSLSGTTYEQYF TGCGCCAGCAGCTTATCCGGGACAACCTACGAGCAGTACTTC NA TRBJ2-7 TRBV5-1 NA
CAGSQDPSGQQNEKLFF TGCGCCGGCAGCCAAGATCCATCGGGACAGCAGAATGAAAAACTGTTTTTT TRBD1 TRBJ1-4 TRBV4-3 NA
CSVGIPGGNYGYPF TGCAGCGTTGGGATCCCAGGGGGAAACTATGGCTACCCCTTC TRBD1 TRBJ1-2 TRBV29-1 NA
CASSLGVGGRTEAFF TGCGCCAGCAGCTTGGGTGTAGGGGGAAGGACTGAAGCTTTCTTT NA TRBJ1-1 TRBV5-1 once
CASSLTANTGELFF TGCGCCAGCAGCTTGACAGCGAACACCGGGGAGCTGTTTTTT NA TRBJ2-2 TRBV5-1 NA
CASSLGQASNQPQHF TGTGCCAGCAGCTTAGGCCAGGCCAGCAATCAGCCCCAGCATTTT NA TRBJ1-5 TRBV7-2 few
CATSARLAGGGNEQFF TGTGCCACCAGCGCTCGCCTAGCGGGAGGGGGCAATGAGCAGTTCTTC TRBD2 TRBJ2-1 TRBV15 NA
CASSLQGTPYEQYF TGCGCCAGCAGCTTGCAGGGGACCCCCTACGAGCAGTACTTC NA TRBJ2-7 TRBV5-1 NA
CASGGGVGPQHF TGTGCCAGCGGCGGGGGTGTCGGCCCCCAGCATTTT NA TRBJ1-5 TRBV28 NA